These 20 T cell receptor beta chains were all obtained from the same sample, sequenced in a study of T-cell reconstitution after alpha-beta-depleted transplantation in children. Unique molecular identifiers were incorporated into the prepared TCRbeta library. TCRdb used MiXCR to reprocess the PCR reads, holding one entry per CDR3 protein. The sample has 420,000 or so distinct CDR3 sequences, roughly 11% seen once. This material consisted of PBMCs from the stem cell graft donor, taken from the stem cell graft. The receptors originated from a human donor who donated a stem cell graft to a child with acute myeloid leukemia.

This clonotype appeared a single time. V is TRBV19 and J is TRBJ1-6; the D is unclear. The CDR3 loop spans 13 amino acids. Germline loops: CDR1 LNHDA, CDR2 SQIVND (reference sequence). The V end lost 5 bases, the J end lost 7 bases, and 9 bases lay between the germline ends. The CDR3 loop reads CASSVPGNSPLHF. In nucleotides, the CDR3 is TGTGCCAGTAGTGTTCCAGGAAATTCACCCCTCCACTTT.

There are many counts of this clonotype. V gene TRBV12-3 or TRBV12-4 combines with J gene TRBJ2-3, with D possibly matching TRBD2 (6 bases). Trimming removed 2 bases at V and 1 base at J, with 7 bases between. The CDR3 contains 14 residues. The CDR3 bases are TGTGCCAGCAGTTTATGGGGGGGCACAGATACGCAGTATTTT. Amino acids: CASSLWGGTDTQYF.

Ten or more counts support this clonotype. V gene TRBV12-3 or TRBV12-4 combines with J gene TRBJ1-5; D gene uncertain. The CDR3 contains 13 residues. The V end was cut by 1 base, the J end by 4 bases, with 5 bases between. CDR3 in amino acids: CASSLEANQPQHF. Written as DNA, the CDR3 is TGTGCCAGCAGTTTAGAAGCGAATCAGCCCCAGCATTTT.

This clonotype was detected a few times. V gene TRBV7-2 combines with J gene TRBJ2-2, with D maybe TRBD1 (6 bases). Looked up from germline, CDR1 is SGHTA and CDR2 is FQGNSA. The CDR3 has 15 residues. The CDR3 sequence: CASQPDSANTGELFF. As DNA, the CDR3 is TGTGCTTCGCAACCGGACAGCGCGAACACCGGGGAGCTGTTTTTT.

This clonotype was recorded many times. The CDR3 region has the DNA TGCAGCGTCCATGAGACAGGGGCCCAAGAGACCCAGTACTTC. Translation: CSVHETGAQETQYF. V is TRBV29-1 and J is TRBJ2-5, with 8 positions matching TRBD1. J lost 1 base, V lost 6 bases, and 7 bases had no gene match. Germline CDR1 SQVTM, CDR2 ANQGSEA. The CDR3 runs 14 residues.

This clonotype has a count of ten or more. The chain combines TRBV6-5 with TRBJ1-2, with TRBD1 matching 10 bases. Trimming cost V 7 bases and J 7 bases; bases outside gene matches: 6. The CDR3 contains 13 residues. Germline CDR1 MNHEY, CDR2 SVGAGI. The CDR3 loop is CASNSGTGVGYTF. CDR3 coding DNA: TGTGCCAGCAATTCCGGGACAGGGGTTGGCTACACCTTC.

This clonotype was observed a few times. V gene TRBV29-1 combines with J gene TRBJ2-7, with 13 bases lining up with TRBD2. The germline CDR1 and CDR2 sequences are SQVTM and ANQGSEA. The trim removed 5 bases at V and 6 bases at J, leaving 7 bases unmatched. The CDR3 sequence is 14 residues long. The CDR3 here is CSVLGLAGEAEQYF. As DNA, the CDR3 is TGCAGCGTTCTCGGACTAGCGGGAGAGGCCGAGCAGTACTTC.

Ten or more counts support this clonotype. J is TRBJ2-1 and V is TRBV6-1; D perhaps matches TRBD1 (5 bases). The CDR3 covers 13 residues. Germline V gene sequence: CDR1 MNHNS, CDR2 SASEGT. Trimming cost V 7 bases and J 7 bases, with 14 bases left between them. The CDR3 sequence: CASTVQGPNEQFF. The CDR3 DNA is TGTGCCAGCACGGTCCAGGGTCCGAATGAGCAGTTCTTC.

This clonotype was counted between two and nine times. The chain carries TRBV19 and TRBJ1-2; 7 bases align to TRBD1. The germline V gene has CDR1 LNHDA and CDR2 SQIVND (reference sequence). This CDR3 spans 15 amino acids. Trimming at V came to 2 bases and at J to 7 bases, leaving 10 bases not matched to a gene. The CDR3: CASSIRSLGQFGYTF. The CDR3 nucleotides are TGTGCCAGTAGTATACGATCTCTGGGACAGTTTGGCTACACCTTC.

This clonotype was seen a handful of times. CDR3 in amino acids: CSVGSGTANTGELFF. CDR3 DNA sequence: TGCAGCGTCGGCTCCGGGACGGCAAACACCGGGGAGCTGTTTTTT. This sequence joins TRBV29-1 and TRBJ2-2; D might be TRBD1 or TRBD2, each matching 5 bases. CDR3 size: 15 residues. V was trimmed by 6 bases and J by 2 bases, leaving 16 bases between them. Germline CDR1 reads SQVTM; CDR2 reads ANQGSEA.

At least ten counts were recorded for this clonotype. The chain carries TRBV20-1 and TRBJ2-3; D remains unclear. The V gene's germline CDR1 is DFQATT and CDR2 SNEGSKA (reference sequence). This CDR3 is built from 11 residues. V was trimmed by 7 bases and J by 2 bases, leaving 7 bases between them. The CDR3 is CSGGHTDTQYF. The CDR3 bases are TGCAGTGGGGGTCACACAGATACGCAGTATTTT.

This clonotype was counted between two and nine times. The chain carries TRBV6-1 and TRBJ2-6, with TRBD1 as a possible D gene (6 bases). V was clipped by 4 bases and J by 4 bases, with 11 bases between them. CDR3 length: 15 amino acids. Germline V CDR1 and CDR2: MNHNS, SASEGT. The DNA for the CDR3 is TGTGCCAGCAGTGCCGACAGGCGGGGGGCCAACGTCCTGACTTTC. Translated: CASSADRRGANVLTF.

This clonotype was counted only a few times. The J gene is TRBJ1-4, the V gene TRBV12-3 or TRBV12-4, with 10 bases that match TRBD1. The CDR3 extends over 15 amino acids. V shed 5 bases, J shed 4 bases, and the junction held 4 bases outside the gene matches. DNA for the CDR3: TGTGCCAGCAGTGGACAGGGGGATTATAATGAAAAACTGTTTTTT. Protein product: CASSGQGDYNEKLFF.

This clonotype has only a few counts. V gene TRBV7-9 combines with J gene TRBJ1-5; possibly TRBD1 for D (6 bases). This CDR3 has 14 amino acids. CDR1 is SEHNR and CDR2 is FQNEAQ in the germline V gene (reference sequence). The V end was cut by 4 bases, the J end by 6 bases, with 13 bases between. The CDR3 sequence: CASSSIQGAQPQHF. As DNA, the CDR3 is TGTGCCAGCAGCTCCATACAGGGCGCTCAGCCCCAGCATTTT.

Here the CDR3 reads CSAAGQGRLRDTQYF. The CDR3, as DNA: TGCAGTGCAGCGGGACAGGGACGGCTCAGAGATACGCAGTATTTT. The chain has TRBV20-1 and TRBJ2-3, with 9 bases fitting TRBD1. The CDR3 length is 15 residues. Trimming removed 6 bases from V and 5 bases from J; junction bases left unmatched: 12. Per germline, CDR1 DFQATT and CDR2 SNEGSKA (reference sequence).

This clonotype was picked up a small number of times. The chain couples TRBV7-9 to TRBJ2-1; 8 positions match TRBD2. The V and J ends lost 7 bases and 8 bases, in that order; junction bases with no gene match: 10. There are 14 residues in the CDR3. CDR1 is SEHNR and CDR2 is FQNEAQ in the germline V gene (reference sequence). CDR3 coding DNA: TGTGCCAGCAATTGGCGGGGGGCCGAGGATGAGCAGTTCTTC. This encodes CASNWRGAEDEQFF.

This clonotype was seen more than once but under ten times. This chain joins TRBV7-6 and TRBJ2-3; D ambiguous. V dropped 2 bases and J dropped 6 bases, with 12 bases sitting between them. CDR1 and CDR2 from the germline V gene are SGHVS and FNYEAQ. The CDR3 totals 14 residues. This CDR3 reads CASSLSVVGDTQYF. Written as DNA, the CDR3 is TGTGCCAGCAGCTTATCGGTGGTCGGCGATACGCAGTATTTT.

This clonotype was seen repeatedly, ten times or more. V gene TRBV3-1 combines with J gene TRBJ2-1, with D possibly being TRBD1 (5 bases). Per the germline V gene, CDR1 is LGHDT and CDR2 is YNNKEL (reference sequence). Trimming took 3 bases from V and 4 from J, leaving 10 bases between them. The CDR3 contains 14 residues. This CDR3 reads CASSQDNYYNEQFF. CDR3 bases: TGTGCCAGCAGCCAGGACAACTATTACAATGAGCAGTTCTTC.

V usage is TRBV20-1 and J usage is TRBJ2-5; TRBD2 matches at 10 bases. The V gene's germline CDR1 is DFQATT and CDR2 SNEGSKA (reference sequence). CDR3 length: 16 residues. V trimming: 5 bases; J trimming: 1 base; junction bases outside the gene matches: 10. As DNA, the CDR3 is TGCAGTGCTGGAGTGGTTAGCGGGGGGTTCCAAGAGACCCAGTACTTC. It yields the protein CSAGVVSGGFQETQYF.

This clonotype turned up a few times. The rearrangement links TRBV20-1 to TRBJ2-1; D assignment may be TRBD1 or TRBD2 (5 bases each). The CDR3 is 11 amino acids. Germline CDR1 is DFQATT and CDR2 is SNEGSKA (reference sequence). Trimming stripped 6 bases from V and 10 bases from J, with 13 bases between. CDR3 in DNA: TGCAGTGCCGGGACGCAGGGCGAGCAGTTCTTC. Its translation is CSAGTQGEQFF.